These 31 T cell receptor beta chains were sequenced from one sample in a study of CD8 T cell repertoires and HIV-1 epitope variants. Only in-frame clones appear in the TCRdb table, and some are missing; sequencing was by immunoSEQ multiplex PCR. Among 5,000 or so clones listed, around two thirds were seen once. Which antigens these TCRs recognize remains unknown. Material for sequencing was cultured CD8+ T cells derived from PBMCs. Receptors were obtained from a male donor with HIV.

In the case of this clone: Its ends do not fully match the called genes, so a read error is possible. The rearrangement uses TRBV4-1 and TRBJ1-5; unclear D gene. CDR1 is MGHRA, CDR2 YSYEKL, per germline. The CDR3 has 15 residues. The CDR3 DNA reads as TGCGCCAGCAGCGAAGAATGGGGATTAAATCAGCCCCAGCATTTT. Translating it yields CASSEEWGLNQPQHF.

CDR3 protein: CASSVEGYTEAFF. DNA for the CDR3: TGTGCCAGCAGCGTAGAGGGGTACACTGAAGCTTTCTTT. The rearrangement uses TRBV13 and TRBJ1-1, with a possible D match to TRBD1 (5 bases). The CDR3 length is 13 residues. With 5 bases removed from V and 3 bases from J, the gap between germline ends came to 10 bases. Per the germline V gene, CDR1 is PRHDT and CDR2 is FYEKMQ (reference sequence). The full variable domain, in which reference TRBV13 and TRBJ1-1 provide the parts outside the CDR3, is AAGVIQSPRHLIKEKRETATLKCYPIPRHDTVYWYQQGPGQDPQFLISFYEKMQSDKGSIPDRFSAQQFSDYHSELNMSSLELGDSALYFCASSVEGYTEAFFGQGTRLTVV.

CDR3 amino acids: CASSYGAVGGDTQYF. The CDR3 nucleotides read TGTGCCAGCAGTTACGGGGCAGTCGGGGGAGATACGCAGTATTTT. This chain links TRBV6-6 with TRBJ2-3; perhaps TRBD2 as D (6 bases). Germline V lookup: CDR1 MNHNY, CDR2 SVGAGI (reference sequence). Trimming took 2 bases from V and 5 from J, leaving 14 bases between them. The CDR3 sequence is 15 residues long.

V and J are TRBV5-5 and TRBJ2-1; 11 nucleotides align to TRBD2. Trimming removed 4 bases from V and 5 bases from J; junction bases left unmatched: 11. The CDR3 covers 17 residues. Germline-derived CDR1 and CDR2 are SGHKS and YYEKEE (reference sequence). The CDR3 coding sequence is TGTGCCAGCAGCCCTGGGACTAGCGGTTGGAGAGACAATGAGCAGTTCTTC. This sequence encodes CASSPGTSGWRDNEQFF.

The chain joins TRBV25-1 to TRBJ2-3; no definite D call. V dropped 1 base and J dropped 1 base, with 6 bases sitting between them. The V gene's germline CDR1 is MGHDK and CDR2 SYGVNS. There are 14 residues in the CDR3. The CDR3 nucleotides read TGTGCCAGCAGTGAATCGCAGGGCACAGATACGCAGTATTTT. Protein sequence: CASSESQGTDTQYF.

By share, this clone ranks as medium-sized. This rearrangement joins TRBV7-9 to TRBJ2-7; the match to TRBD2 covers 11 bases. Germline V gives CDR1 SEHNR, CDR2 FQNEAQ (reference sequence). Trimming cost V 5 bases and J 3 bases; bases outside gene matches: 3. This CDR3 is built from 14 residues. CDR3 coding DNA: TGTGCCAGCAGCCCGACTAGCGGGATCTACGAGCAGTACTTC. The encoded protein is CASSPTSGIYEQYF.

This CDR3 reads CASSPGLAQPQHF. As DNA, the CDR3 is TGTGCCAGCAGTCCAGGATTGGCTCAGCCCCAGCATTTT. The genes are TRBV11-2 and TRBJ1-5, with no clear D. Germline assignment: CDR1 SGHAT and CDR2 FQNNGV. With 6 bases removed from V and 6 bases from J, the gap between germline ends came to 12 bases. This CDR3 has 13 amino acids.

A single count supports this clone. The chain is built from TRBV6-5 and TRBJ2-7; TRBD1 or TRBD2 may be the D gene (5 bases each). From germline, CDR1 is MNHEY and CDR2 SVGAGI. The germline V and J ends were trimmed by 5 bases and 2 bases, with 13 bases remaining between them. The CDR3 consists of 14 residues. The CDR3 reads CASSTSQGPYEQYF. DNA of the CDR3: TGTGCCAGCAGTACATCTCAGGGACCCTACGAGCAGTACTTC.

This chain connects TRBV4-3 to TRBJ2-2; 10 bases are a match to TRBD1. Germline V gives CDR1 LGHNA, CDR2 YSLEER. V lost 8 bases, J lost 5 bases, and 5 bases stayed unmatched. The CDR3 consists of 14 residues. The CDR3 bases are TGCGCCAGCTCCGGGACAGGGGTTACCGGGGAGCTGTTTTTT. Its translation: CASSGTGVTGELFF.

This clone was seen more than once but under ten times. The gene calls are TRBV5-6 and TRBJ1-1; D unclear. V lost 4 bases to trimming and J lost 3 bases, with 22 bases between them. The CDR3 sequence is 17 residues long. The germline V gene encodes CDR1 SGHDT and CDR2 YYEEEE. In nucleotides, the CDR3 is TGTGCCAGCAGCCCCGTATGGTCCGCGATGGTGGACACTGAAGCTTTCTTT. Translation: CASSPVWSAMVDTEAFF.

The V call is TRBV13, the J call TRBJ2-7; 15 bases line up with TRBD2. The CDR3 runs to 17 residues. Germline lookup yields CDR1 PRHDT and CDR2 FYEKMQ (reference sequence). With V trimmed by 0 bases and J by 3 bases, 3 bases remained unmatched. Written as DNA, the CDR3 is TGTGCCAGCAGCTTAGGGGGACTAGCGGGAGGTCACTACGAGCAGTACTTC. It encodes CASSLGGLAGGHYEQYF.

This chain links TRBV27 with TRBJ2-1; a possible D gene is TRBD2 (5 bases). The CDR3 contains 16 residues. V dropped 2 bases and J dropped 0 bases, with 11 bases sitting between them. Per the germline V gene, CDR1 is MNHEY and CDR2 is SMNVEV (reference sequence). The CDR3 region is CASSLSGSSSYNEQFF. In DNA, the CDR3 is TGTGCCAGCAGTTTAAGCGGATCGAGCTCCTACAATGAGCAGTTCTTC.

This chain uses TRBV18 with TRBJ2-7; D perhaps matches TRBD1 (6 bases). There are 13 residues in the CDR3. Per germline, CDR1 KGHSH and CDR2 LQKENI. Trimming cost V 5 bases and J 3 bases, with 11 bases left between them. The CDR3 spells CASSDGQNYEQYF. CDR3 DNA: TGTGCCAGCTCAGACGGACAGAACTACGAGCAGTACTTC. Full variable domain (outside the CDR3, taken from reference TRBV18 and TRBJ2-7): NAGVMQNPRHLVRRRGQEARLRCSPMKGHSHVYWYRQLPEEGLKFMVYLQKENIIDESGMPKERFSAEFPKEGPSILRIQQVVRGDSAAYFCASSDGQNYEQYFGPGTRLTVT.

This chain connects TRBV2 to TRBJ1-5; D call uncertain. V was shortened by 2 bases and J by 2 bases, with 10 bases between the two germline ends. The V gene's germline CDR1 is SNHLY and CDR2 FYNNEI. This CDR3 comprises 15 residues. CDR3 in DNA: TGTGCCAGCAGTGAAAACGGGGTGGGCAATCAGCCCCAGCATTTT. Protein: CASSENGVGNQPQHF. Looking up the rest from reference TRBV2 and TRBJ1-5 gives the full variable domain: EPEVTQTPSHQVTQMGQEVILRCVPISNHLYFYWYRQILGQKVEFLVSFYNNEISEKSEIFDDQFSVERPDGSNFTLKIRSTKLEDSAMYFCASSENGVGNQPQHFGDGTRLSIL.

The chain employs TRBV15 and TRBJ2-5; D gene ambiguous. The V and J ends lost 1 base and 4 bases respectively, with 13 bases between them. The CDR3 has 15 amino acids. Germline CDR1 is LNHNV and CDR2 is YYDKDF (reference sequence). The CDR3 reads CATSRVPLGSETQYF. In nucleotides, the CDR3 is TGTGCCACCAGCAGAGTTCCTTTGGGATCAGAGACCCAGTACTTC.

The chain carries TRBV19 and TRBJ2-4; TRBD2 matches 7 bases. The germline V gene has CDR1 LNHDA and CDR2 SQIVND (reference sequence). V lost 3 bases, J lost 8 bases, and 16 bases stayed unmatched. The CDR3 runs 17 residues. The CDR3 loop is CASSMAPGTNRGDIQYF. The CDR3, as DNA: TGTGCCAGTAGTATGGCACCCGGGACTAACCGAGGAGACATTCAGTACTTC.

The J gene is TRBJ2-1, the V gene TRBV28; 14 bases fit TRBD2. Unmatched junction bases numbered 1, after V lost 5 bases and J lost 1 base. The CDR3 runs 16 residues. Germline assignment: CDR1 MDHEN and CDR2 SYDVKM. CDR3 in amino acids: CASSGLAGGSYNEQFF. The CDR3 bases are TGTGCCAGCAGTGGACTAGCGGGGGGTTCCTACAATGAGCAGTTCTTC.

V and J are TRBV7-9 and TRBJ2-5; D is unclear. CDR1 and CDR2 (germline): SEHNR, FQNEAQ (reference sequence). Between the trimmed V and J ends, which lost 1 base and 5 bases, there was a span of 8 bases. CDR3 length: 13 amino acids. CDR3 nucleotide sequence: TGTGCCAGCAGCTTAGTAATAGTGGAGACCCAGTACTTC. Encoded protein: CASSLVIVETQYF. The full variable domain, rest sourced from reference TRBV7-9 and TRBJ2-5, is DTGVSQNPRHKITKRGQNVTFRCDPISEHNRLYWYRQTLGQGPEFLTYFQNEAQLEKSRLLSDRFSAERPKGSFSTLEIQRTEQGDSAMYLCASSLVIVETQYFGPGTRLLVL.

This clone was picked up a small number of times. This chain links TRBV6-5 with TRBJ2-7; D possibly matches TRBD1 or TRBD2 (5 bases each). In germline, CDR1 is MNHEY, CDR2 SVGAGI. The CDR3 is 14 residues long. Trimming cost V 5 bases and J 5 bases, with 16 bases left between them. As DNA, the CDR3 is TGTGCCAGCAGTCCGGGACCCACCGGGAACGAGCAGTACTTC. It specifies CASSPGPTGNEQYF.

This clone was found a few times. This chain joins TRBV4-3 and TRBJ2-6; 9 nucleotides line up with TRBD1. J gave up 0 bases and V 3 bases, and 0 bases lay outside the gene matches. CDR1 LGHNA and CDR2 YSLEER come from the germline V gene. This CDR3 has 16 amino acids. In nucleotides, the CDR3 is TGCGCCAGCAGCCAGACAGGGGGCTCTGGGGCCAACGTCCTGACTTTC. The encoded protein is CASSQTGGSGANVLTF.

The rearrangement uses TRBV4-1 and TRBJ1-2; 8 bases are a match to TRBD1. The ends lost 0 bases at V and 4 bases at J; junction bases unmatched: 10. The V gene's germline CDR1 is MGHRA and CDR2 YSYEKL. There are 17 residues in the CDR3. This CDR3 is CASSQDPQGAQSYGYTF. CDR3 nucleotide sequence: TGCGCCAGCAGCCAAGATCCGCAGGGGGCGCAAAGCTATGGCTACACCTTC.

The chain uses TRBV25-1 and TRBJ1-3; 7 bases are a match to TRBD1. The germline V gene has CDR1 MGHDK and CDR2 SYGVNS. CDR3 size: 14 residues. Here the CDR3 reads CVLPQGVSGNTIYF. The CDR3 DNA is TGTGTCTTACCCCAGGGGGTCTCTGGAAACACCATATATTTT.

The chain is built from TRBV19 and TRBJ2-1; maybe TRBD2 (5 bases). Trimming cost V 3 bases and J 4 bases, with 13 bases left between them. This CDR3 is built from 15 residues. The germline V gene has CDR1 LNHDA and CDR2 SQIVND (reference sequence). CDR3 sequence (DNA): TGTGCCAGTAGTATTGGGAGCGGAGCTTACAATGAGCAGTTCTTC. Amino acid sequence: CASSIGSGAYNEQFF.

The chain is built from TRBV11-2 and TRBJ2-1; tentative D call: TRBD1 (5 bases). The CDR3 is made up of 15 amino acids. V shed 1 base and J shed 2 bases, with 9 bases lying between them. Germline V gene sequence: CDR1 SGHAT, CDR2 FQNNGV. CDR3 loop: CASSLATGTYNEQFF. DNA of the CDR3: TGTGCCAGCAGCTTAGCCACAGGAACCTACAATGAGCAGTTCTTC.

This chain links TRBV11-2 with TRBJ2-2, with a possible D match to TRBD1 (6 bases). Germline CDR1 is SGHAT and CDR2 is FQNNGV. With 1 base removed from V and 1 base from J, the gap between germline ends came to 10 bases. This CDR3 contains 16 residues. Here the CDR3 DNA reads TGTGCCAGCAGCTTAGCCTTAGGGGGGAACACCGGGGAGCTGTTTTTT. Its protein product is CASSLALGGNTGELFF.

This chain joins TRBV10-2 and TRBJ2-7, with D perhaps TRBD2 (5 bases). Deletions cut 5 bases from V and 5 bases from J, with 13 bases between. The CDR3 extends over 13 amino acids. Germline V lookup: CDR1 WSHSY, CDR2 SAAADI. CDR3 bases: TGCGCCAGCAGTTCCGGACTTTTACACGAGCAGTACTTC. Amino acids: CASSSGLLHEQYF.

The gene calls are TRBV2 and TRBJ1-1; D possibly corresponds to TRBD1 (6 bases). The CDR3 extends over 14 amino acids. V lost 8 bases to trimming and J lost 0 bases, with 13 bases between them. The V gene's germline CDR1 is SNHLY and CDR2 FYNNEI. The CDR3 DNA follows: TGTGCCAGCTACCCGGACAGTTTGAACACTGAAGCTTTCTTT. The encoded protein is CASYPDSLNTEAFF.

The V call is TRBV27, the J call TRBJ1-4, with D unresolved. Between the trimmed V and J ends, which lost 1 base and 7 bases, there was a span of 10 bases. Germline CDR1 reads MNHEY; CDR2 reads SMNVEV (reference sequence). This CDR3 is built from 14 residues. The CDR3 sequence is CASSLWETGEKLFF. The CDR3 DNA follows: TGTGCCAGCAGTTTATGGGAAACCGGTGAAAAACTGTTTTTT.

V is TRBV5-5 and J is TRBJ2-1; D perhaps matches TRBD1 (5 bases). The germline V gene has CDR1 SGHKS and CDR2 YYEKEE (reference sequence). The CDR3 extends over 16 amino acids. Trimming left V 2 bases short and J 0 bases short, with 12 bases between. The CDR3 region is CASSLSDKGSYNEQFF. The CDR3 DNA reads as TGTGCCAGCAGCTTATCGGACAAGGGCTCCTACAATGAGCAGTTCTTC.

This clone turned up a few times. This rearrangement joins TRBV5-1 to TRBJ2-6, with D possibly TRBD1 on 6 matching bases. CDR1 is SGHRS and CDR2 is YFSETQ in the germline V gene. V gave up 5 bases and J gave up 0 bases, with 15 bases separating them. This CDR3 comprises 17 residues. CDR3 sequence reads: CASRGTHSDSGANVLTF. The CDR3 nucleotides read TGCGCCAGCAGAGGGACACACTCCGACTCTGGGGCCAACGTCCTGACTTTC. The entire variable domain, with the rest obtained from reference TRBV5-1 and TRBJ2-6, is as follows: KAGVTQTPRYLIKTRGQQVTLSCSPISGHRSVSWYQQTPGQGLQFLFEYFSETQRNKGNFPGRFSGRQFSNSRSEMNVSTLELGDSALYLCASRGTHSDSGANVLTFGAGSRLTVL.

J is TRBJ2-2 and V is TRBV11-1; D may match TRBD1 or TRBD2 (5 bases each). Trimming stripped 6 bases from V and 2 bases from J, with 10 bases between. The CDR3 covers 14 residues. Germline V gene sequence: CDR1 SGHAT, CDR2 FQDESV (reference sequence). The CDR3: CASSHRDNTGELFF. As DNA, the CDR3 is TGTGCCAGCAGTCACCGGGACAACACCGGGGAGCTGTTTTTT.